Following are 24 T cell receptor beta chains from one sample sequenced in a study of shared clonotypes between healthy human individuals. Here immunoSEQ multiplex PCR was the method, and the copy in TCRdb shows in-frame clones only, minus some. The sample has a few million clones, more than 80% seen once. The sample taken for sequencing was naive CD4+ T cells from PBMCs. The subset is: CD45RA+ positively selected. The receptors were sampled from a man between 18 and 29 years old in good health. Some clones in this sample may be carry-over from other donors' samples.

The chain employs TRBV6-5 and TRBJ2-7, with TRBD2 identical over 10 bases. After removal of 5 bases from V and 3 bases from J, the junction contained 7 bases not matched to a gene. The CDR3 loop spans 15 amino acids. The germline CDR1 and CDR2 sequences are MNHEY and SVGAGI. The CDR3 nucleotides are TGTGCCAGCAGTCCGGGACTAGCGAGGTACTACGAGCAGTACTTC. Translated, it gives CASSPGLARYYEQYF.

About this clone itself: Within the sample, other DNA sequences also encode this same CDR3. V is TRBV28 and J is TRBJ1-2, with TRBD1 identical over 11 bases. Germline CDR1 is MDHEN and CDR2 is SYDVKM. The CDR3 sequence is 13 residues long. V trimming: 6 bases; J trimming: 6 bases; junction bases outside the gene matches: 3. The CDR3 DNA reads TGTGCCAGCAGCTCGGGACAGGGGGATGGCTACACCTTC. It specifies CASSSGQGDGYTF.

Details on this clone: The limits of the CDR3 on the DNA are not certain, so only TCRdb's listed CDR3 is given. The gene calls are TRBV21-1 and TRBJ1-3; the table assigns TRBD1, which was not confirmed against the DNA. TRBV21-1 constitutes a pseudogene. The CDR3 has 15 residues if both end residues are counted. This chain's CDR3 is CASSLQVGSGNTIYF.

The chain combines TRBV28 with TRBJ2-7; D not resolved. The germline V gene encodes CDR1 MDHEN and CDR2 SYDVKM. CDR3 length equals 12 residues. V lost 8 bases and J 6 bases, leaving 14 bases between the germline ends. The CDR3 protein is CASYGSVSEQYF. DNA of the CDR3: TGTGCCAGCTACGGCTCCGTTTCCGAGCAGTACTTC. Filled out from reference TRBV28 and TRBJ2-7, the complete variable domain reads DVKVTQSSRYLVKRTGEKVFLECVQDMDHENMFWYRQDPGLGLRLIYFSYDVKMKEKGDIPEGYSVSREKKERFSLILESASTNQTSMYLCASYGSVSEQYFGPGTRLTVT.

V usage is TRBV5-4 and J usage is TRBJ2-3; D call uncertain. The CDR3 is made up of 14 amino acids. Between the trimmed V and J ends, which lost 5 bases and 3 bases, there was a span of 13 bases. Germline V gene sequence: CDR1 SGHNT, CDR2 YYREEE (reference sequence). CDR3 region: CASSKLPGTDTQYF. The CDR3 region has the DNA TGTGCCAGCAGTAAATTGCCCGGAACAGATACGCAGTATTTT.

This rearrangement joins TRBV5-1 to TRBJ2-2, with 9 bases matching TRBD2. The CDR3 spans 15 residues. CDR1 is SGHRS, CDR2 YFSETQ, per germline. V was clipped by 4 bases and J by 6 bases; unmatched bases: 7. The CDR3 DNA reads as TGCGCCAGCAGCGTCTTAGCGGGAGACGCCGGGGAGCTGTTTTTT. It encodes CASSVLAGDAGELFF.

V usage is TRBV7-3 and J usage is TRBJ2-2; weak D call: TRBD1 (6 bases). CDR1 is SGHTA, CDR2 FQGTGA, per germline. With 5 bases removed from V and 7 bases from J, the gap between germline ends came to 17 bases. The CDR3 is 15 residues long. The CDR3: CASSVKTGQGGELFF. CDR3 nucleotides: TGTGCCAGCAGCGTTAAAACAGGGCAGGGCGGGGAGCTGTTTTTT.

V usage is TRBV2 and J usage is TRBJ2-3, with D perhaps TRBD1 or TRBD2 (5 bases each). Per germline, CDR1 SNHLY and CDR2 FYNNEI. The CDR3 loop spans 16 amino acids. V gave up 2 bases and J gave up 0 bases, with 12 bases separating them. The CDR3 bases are TGTGCCAGCAGTGAAAGGGGCGGGTCTAGCACAGATACGCAGTATTTT. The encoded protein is CASSERGGSSTDTQYF.

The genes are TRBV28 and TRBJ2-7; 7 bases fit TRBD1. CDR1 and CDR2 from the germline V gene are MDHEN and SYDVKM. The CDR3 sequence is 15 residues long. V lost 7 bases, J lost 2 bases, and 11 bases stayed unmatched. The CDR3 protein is CASTSLKGGAYEQYF. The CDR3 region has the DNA TGTGCCAGCACTTCTTTGAAAGGGGGCGCCTACGAGCAGTACTTC.

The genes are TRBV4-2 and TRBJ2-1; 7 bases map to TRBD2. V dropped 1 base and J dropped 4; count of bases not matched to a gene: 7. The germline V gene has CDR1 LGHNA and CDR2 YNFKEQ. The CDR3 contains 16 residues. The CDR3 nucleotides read TGTGCCAGCAGCCAAGGCCCTAGCGGAATTTACAATGAGCAGTTCTTC. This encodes CASSQGPSGIYNEQFF.

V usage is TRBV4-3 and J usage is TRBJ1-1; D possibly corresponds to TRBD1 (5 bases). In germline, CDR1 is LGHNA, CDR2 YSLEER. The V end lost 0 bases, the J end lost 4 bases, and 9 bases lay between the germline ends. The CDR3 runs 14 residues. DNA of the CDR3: TGCGCCAGCAGCCAAGATGCAGGGTTCACTGAAGCTTTCTTT. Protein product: CASSQDAGFTEAFF.

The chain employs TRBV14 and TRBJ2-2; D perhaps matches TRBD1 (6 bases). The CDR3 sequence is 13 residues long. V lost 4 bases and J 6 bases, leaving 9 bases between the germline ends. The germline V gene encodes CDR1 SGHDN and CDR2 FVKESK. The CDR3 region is CASSPQGPGELFF. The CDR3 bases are TGTGCCAGCAGCCCGCAGGGGCCCGGGGAGCTGTTTTTT.

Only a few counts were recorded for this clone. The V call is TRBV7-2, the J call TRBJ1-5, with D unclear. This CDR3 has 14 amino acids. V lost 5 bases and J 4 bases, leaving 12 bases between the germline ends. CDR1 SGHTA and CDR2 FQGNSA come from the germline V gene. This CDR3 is CASSPGFVNQPQHF. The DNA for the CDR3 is TGTGCCAGCAGCCCGGGGTTTGTGAATCAGCCCCAGCATTTT.

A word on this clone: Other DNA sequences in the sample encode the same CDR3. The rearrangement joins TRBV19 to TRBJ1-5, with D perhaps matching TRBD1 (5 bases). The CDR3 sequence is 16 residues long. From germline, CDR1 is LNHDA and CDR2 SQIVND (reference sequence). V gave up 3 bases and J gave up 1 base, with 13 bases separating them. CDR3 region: CASSISGTGSNQPQHF. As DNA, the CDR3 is TGTGCCAGTAGTATTTCAGGGACCGGGAGCAATCAGCCCCAGCATTTT.

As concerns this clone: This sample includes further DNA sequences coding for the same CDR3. DNA for the CDR3: TGCGCCAGCAGCTTGGGGGCCCCCGGGGAGCTGTTTTTT. Translation gives CASSLGAPGELFF. The rearrangement links TRBV5-1 to TRBJ2-2, with D unresolved. Germline V CDR1 and CDR2: SGHRS, YFSETQ. Trimming stripped 0 bases from V and 6 bases from J, with 6 bases between. The CDR3 length is 13 residues.

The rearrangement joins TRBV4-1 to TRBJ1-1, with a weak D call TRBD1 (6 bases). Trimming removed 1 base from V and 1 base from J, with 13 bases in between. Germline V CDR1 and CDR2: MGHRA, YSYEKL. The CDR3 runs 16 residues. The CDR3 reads CASSQGRGRGNTEAFF. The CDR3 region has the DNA TGCGCCAGCAGCCAAGGCAGGGGCAGGGGGAACACTGAAGCTTTCTTT.

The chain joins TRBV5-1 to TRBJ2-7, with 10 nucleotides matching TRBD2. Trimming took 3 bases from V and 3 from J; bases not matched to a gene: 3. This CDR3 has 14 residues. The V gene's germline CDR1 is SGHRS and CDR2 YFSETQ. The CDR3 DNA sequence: TGCGCCAGCAGCTCGACTAGCGGGTTCTACGAGCAGTACTTC. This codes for CASSSTSGFYEQYF. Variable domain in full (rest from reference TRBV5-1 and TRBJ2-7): KAGVTQTPRYLIKTRGQQVTLSCSPISGHRSVSWYQQTPGQGLQFLFEYFSETQRNKGNFPGRFSGRQFSNSRSEMNVSTLELGDSALYLCASSSTSGFYEQYFGPGTRLTVT.

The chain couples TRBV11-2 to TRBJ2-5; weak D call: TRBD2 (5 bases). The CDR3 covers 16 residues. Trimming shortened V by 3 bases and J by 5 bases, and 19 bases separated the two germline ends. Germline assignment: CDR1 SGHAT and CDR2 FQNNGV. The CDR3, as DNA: TGTGCCAGCAGCTTTCCGAGCCCCCGGGGTGGGGAGACCCAGTACTTC. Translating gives CASSFPSPRGGETQYF.

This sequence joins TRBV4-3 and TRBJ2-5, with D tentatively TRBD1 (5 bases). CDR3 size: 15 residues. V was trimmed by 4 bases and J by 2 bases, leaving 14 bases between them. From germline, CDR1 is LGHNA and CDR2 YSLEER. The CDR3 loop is CASSRQGKAQETQYF. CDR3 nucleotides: TGCGCCAGCAGCCGCCAGGGAAAAGCACAAGAGACCCAGTACTTC.

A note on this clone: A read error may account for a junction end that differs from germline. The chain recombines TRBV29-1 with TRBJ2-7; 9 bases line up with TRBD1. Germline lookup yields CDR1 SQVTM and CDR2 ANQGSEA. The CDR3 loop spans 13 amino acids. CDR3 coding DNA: TGCAGCGTCTGGACAGGGGACTCCTTCGAGCAGTACTTC. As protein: CSVWTGDSFEQYF.

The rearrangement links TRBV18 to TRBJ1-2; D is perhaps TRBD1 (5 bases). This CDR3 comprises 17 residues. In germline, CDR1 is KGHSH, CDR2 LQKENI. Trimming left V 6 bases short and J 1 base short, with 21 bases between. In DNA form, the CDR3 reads TGTGCCAGCTCTACGAGGGCAGGGAAGGACTATAACTATGGCTACACCTTC. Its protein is CASSTRAGKDYNYGYTF.

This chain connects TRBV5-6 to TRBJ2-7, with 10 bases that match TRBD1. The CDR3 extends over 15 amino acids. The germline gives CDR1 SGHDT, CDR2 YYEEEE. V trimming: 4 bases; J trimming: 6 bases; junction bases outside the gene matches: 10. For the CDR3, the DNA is TGTGCCAGCAGCACCCAACGGGACAGGGGCCCCGAGCAGTACTTC. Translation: CASSTQRDRGPEQYF.

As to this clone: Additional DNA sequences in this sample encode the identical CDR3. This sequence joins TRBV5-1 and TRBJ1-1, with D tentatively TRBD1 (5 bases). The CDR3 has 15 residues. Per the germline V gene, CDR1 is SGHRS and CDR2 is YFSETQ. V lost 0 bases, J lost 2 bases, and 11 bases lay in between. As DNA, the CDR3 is TGCGCCAGCAGCTTGGTCCAGGGCCTAAACACTGAAGCTTTCTTT. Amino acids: CASSLVQGLNTEAFF.

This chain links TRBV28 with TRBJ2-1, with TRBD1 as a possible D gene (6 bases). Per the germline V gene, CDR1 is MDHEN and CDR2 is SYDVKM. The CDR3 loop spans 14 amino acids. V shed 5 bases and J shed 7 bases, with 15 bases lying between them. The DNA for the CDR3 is TGTGCCAGCAGTCGTTACCTTAGGGGGAATGAGCAGTTCTTC. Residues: CASSRYLRGNEQFF.